This entry features one T cell receptor (beta chain) sequence. No antigen is known for it. The sample is drawn from a study of cytomegalovirus exposure and HLA in healthy donors. Study-level results: The study carried out a later analysis of TCR beta sequences. It associated 15,000 to 20,000 of them with specific HLA alleles at a false discovery rate of 0.05.

Both 60 Vbeta primers and 13 Jbeta primers went into the PCR. Here immunoSEQ multiplex PCR was the method, and the copy in TCRdb shows in-frame clones only, minus some. Among under 300,000 clones listed, 84% were seen once. The V gene's germline CDR1 is SGHRS and CDR2 YFSETQ. V was trimmed by 0 bases and J by 5 bases, leaving 10 bases between them. This CDR3 has 14 residues. This chain joins TRBV5-1 and TRBJ2-3; tentatively, D is TRBD2 (6 bases). The TCR originated in a woman between 35 and 50 years old in good health and CMV-seropositive. The material sequenced was PBMCs. The CDR3 DNA follows: TGCGCCAGCAGCTTGGTCGGGGGAATAGATACGCAGTATTTT. Residues: CASSLVGGIDTQYF.